This T cell receptor (beta chain) is drawn from a study of cytomegalovirus exposure and HLA in healthy donors. The primer mix had 60 Vbeta and 13 Jbeta primers. The assay was immunoSEQ multiplex PCR, and TCRdb's table has in-frame clones only and misses some. The sample includes some 190,000 clones, around 80% of them seen just once. This clone occurred a few times. This CDR3 is 13 amino acids long. The germline V and J ends were trimmed by 2 bases and 5 bases, with 7 bases remaining between them. Germline CDR1 and CDR2: MNHNS and SASEGT. The TCR comes from a man in his late teens or twenties in good health and CMV-seronegative. The sample taken for sequencing was PBMCs. The chain has TRBV6-1 and TRBJ1-5; no definite D call. The CDR3 protein is CASSEITDQPQHF. In nucleotides, the CDR3 is TGTGCCAGCAGTGAAATAACAGATCAGCCCCAGCATTTT.